The 17 T cell receptor beta chains reported below all come from one sample, sequenced in a study of CD8 T cells in ankylosing spondylitis. TCRdb reanalysed the 5' RACE reads using MiXCR and keeps one entry per CDR3 protein. The repertoire holds tens of thousands of distinct CDR3 sequences, with about 6% as singletons. The sample comprised synovial fluid, either unsorted or a sorted T cell fraction (not recorded which). The receptors shown here come from a male donor with ankylosing spondylitis.

This clonotype was seen repeatedly, ten times or more. This chain links TRBV4-1 with TRBJ2-5; a possible D gene is TRBD1 (7 bases). Germline V gives CDR1 MGHRA, CDR2 YSYEKL. Between the trimmed V and J ends, which lost 4 bases and 4 bases, there was a span of 13 bases. This CDR3 has 14 amino acids. The CDR3, as DNA: TGCGCCAGCAGCCCCAGGGGGGTAGGAGAGACCCAGTACTTC. Amino acids: CASSPRGVGETQYF.

There are many counts of this clonotype. The genes are TRBV12-3 or TRBV12-4 and TRBJ2-1, with D unresolved. CDR3 length: 14 amino acids. The V gene lost 3 bases and the J gene lost 0 bases, with 6 bases spanning the gap. Here the CDR3 DNA reads TGTGCCAGCAGTTTTTCCGGCTCCTACAATGAGCAGTTCTTC. Translation: CASSFSGSYNEQFF.

This clonotype came up many times. The V and J genes are TRBV5-1 and TRBJ2-2; a weak D match, TRBD2 (5 bases). Trimming took 0 bases from V and 5 from J, leaving 20 bases between them. Germline lookup yields CDR1 SGHRS and CDR2 YFSETQ. The CDR3 is 18 residues long. CDR3 sequence: CASSLVFGGPPGTGELFF. CDR3 in DNA: TGCGCCAGCAGCTTGGTCTTCGGCGGTCCCCCGGGGACCGGGGAGCTGTTTTTT.

The chain employs TRBV4-3 and TRBJ2-6; TRBD1 or TRBD2 may be the D gene (5 bases each). This CDR3 spans 17 amino acids. Germline CDR1 LGHNA, CDR2 YSLEER. Trimming removed 1 base from V and 0 bases from J, with 10 bases in between. The chain's CDR3 is CASSQGGRPSGANVLTF. The DNA of the CDR3 is TGCGCCAGCAGCCAAGGGGGACGGCCCTCTGGGGCCAACGTCCTGACTTTC.

Notes on this clonotype: An end of the junction does not agree with germline; a read error may underlie this. This rearrangement joins TRBV7-3 to TRBJ1-3; TRBD1 matches at 10 bases. This CDR3 is built from 16 residues. CDR1 is SGHTA, CDR2 FQGTGA, per germline. CDR3 DNA: TGTGCCAGCAGCCTGACAGGGGGCAACTCTGGAAACACCACATATTTT. Translating it yields CASSLTGGNSGNTTYF.

The V gene is TRBV3-1, the J gene TRBJ2-2; 8 bases agree with TRBD1. There are 15 residues in the CDR3. J lost 7 bases, V lost 4 bases, and 8 bases had no gene match. CDR1 is LGHDT, CDR2 YNNKEL, per germline (reference sequence). Written as DNA, the CDR3 is TGTGCCAGCAGCCCCCGGACAGGGAGCGGCGGGGAGCTGTTTTTT. This gives the protein CASSPRTGSGGELFF.

This clonotype was observed a few times. The genes are TRBV5-6 and TRBJ1-4, with no clear D. Deletions cut 3 bases from V and 5 bases from J, with 11 bases between. Germline lookup yields CDR1 SGHDT and CDR2 YYEEEE. This CDR3 is built from 14 residues. CDR3 nucleotide sequence: TGTGCCAGCAGCTCCATCCGCGAAAATGAAAAACTGTTTTTT. Protein: CASSSIRENEKLFF.

This clonotype was picked up many times. The chain links TRBV6-1 to TRBJ2-1, with D possibly matching TRBD1 (6 bases). V was trimmed by 2 bases and J by 6 bases, leaving 11 bases between them. This CDR3 is 14 amino acids long. Per the germline V gene, CDR1 is MNHNS and CDR2 is SASEGT. The CDR3 sequence: CASSEMLGANEQFF. In DNA form, the CDR3 reads TGTGCCAGCAGTGAAATGCTGGGGGCCAATGAGCAGTTCTTC.

This clonotype was recorded at least ten times. The rearrangement joins TRBV4-2 to TRBJ2-7; the D gene is possibly TRBD2 (5 bases). This CDR3 comprises 14 residues. With 4 bases removed from V and 6 bases from J, the gap between germline ends came to 16 bases. Germline values: CDR1 LGHNA, CDR2 YNFKEQ. DNA of the CDR3: TGTGCCAGCAGCCCAGAAGGACTTTTCCGCGAGCAGTACTTC. Encoded protein: CASSPEGLFREQYF.

Many counts were recorded for this clonotype. The V and J genes are TRBV7-3 and TRBJ2-7, with TRBD1 identical over 12 bases. Germline V CDR1 and CDR2: SGHTA, FQGTGA. V was clipped by 0 bases and J by 6 bases; unmatched bases: 6. CDR3 length: 16 amino acids. CDR3 sequence reads: CASSLTGTGGDSEQYF. The CDR3 coding sequence is TGTGCCAGCAGCTTAACGGGGACAGGGGGCGATTCCGAGCAGTACTTC.

This clonotype was observed many times. The CDR3 nucleotides are TGTGCCAGCAACCTCGGACAGAAAGAGACCCAGTACTTC. Translation gives CASNLGQKETQYF. This chain joins TRBV12-3 or TRBV12-4 and TRBJ2-5, with D perhaps TRBD1 (6 bases). With 7 bases removed from V and 3 bases from J, the gap between germline ends came to 12 bases. The CDR3 has 13 residues.

The sample holds a few counts of this clonotype. V usage is TRBV11-3 and J usage is TRBJ2-1; the match to TRBD2 covers 7 bases. Germline CDR1 SGHNT, CDR2 YENEEA. The junction had 9 bases not matched to a gene; V was cut back by 4 bases and J by 0 bases. The CDR3 length is 17 residues. The CDR3 region is CASSSNRGGSSYNEQFF. CDR3 nucleotides: TGTGCCAGCAGCTCTAACCGGGGCGGGAGCTCCTACAATGAGCAGTTCTTC.

This clonotype has at least ten counts. The chain is built from TRBV4-1 and TRBJ2-3; D is undetermined. Deletions cut 0 bases from V and 4 bases from J, with 8 bases between. The CDR3 length is 14 residues. Germline V gene lookup returns CDR1 MGHRA and CDR2 YSYEKL. The CDR3 sequence: CASSQDHGADTQYF. CDR3 in DNA: TGCGCCAGCAGCCAAGATCATGGCGCAGATACGCAGTATTTT.

V gene TRBV7-9 combines with J gene TRBJ2-1; 10 bases align to TRBD2. V was clipped by 5 bases and J by 3 bases; unmatched bases: 4. CDR3 length: 15 amino acids. CDR1 and CDR2 (germline): SEHNR, FQNEAQ (reference sequence). CDR3 in amino acids: CASSAAGGFYNEQFF. CDR3 in DNA: TGTGCCAGCAGCGCAGCGGGAGGGTTCTACAATGAGCAGTTCTTC.

There are many counts of this clonotype. This chain links TRBV5-1 with TRBJ2-1; TRBD2 matches at 14 bases. Germline trimming cut 1 base from V and 4 bases from J; bases unmatched to any gene: 7. Germline V lookup: CDR1 SGHRS, CDR2 YFSETQ. The CDR3 has 18 residues. This CDR3 reads CASSLLGLAGGIYNEQFF. The CDR3 region has the DNA TGCGCCAGCAGCTTGTTAGGACTAGCGGGAGGTATTTACAATGAGCAGTTCTTC.

This clonotype was counted between two and nine times. The chain links TRBV2 to TRBJ1-5, with D perhaps matching TRBD1 (6 bases). The CDR3 contains 18 residues. Germline V lookup: CDR1 SNHLY, CDR2 FYNNEI. V lost 6 bases and J 3 bases, leaving 24 bases between the germline ends. This CDR3 reads CASRGVGPGGLVNQPQHF. The CDR3 DNA reads as TGTGCCAGCAGGGGTGTGGGACCGGGGGGCCTCGTCAATCAGCCCCAGCATTTT.

CDR3 in DNA: TGTGCCAGCAGTTTTGGCAGGGGGCTCGAAGCTTTCTTT. Its protein is CASSFGRGLEAFF. V usage is TRBV7-3 and J usage is TRBJ1-1; 8 bases map to TRBD1. The junction had 8 bases not matched to a gene; V was cut back by 6 bases and J by 8 bases. Germline loops: CDR1 SGHTA, CDR2 FQGTGA. The CDR3 extends over 13 amino acids.